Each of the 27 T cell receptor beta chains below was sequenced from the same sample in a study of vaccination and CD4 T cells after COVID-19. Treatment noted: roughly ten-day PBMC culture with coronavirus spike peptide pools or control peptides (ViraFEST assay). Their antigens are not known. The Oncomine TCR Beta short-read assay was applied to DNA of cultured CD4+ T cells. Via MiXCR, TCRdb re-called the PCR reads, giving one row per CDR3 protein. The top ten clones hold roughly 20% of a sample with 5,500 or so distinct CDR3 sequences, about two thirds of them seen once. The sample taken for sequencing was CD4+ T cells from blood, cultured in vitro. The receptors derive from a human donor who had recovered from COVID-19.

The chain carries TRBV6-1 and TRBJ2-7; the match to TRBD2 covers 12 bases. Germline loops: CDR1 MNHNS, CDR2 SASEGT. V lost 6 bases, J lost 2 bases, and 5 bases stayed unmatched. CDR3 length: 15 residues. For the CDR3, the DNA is TGTGCCAGCAGCCGTCTAGCGGGAGGGCCCTACGAGCAGTACTTC. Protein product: CASSRLAGGPYEQYF.

The DNA for the CDR3 is TGTGCCAGCAGCTCTAGTAGCGGAGAAGGGAACATTCAGTACTTC. Protein: CASSSSSGEGNIQYF. The V and J genes are TRBV11-3 and TRBJ2-4; a possible D gene is TRBD2 (6 bases). The CDR3 is 15 residues long. V gave up 4 bases and J gave up 7 bases, with 17 bases separating them. Germline CDR1 and CDR2: SGHNT and YENEEA.

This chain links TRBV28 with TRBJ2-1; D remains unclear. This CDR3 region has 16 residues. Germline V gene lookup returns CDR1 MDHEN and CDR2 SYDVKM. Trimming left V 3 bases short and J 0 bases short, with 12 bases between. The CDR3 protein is CASSFRGRNSYNEQFF. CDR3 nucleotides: TGTGCCAGCAGTTTCCGTGGGCGGAACTCCTACAATGAGCAGTTCTTC.

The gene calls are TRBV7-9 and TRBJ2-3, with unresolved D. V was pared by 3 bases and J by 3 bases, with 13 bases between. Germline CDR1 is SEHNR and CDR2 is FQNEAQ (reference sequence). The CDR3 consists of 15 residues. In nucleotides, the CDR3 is TGTGCCAGCAGCTTCCGAGCTAGTTTGACAGATACGCAGTATTTT. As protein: CASSFRASLTDTQYF.

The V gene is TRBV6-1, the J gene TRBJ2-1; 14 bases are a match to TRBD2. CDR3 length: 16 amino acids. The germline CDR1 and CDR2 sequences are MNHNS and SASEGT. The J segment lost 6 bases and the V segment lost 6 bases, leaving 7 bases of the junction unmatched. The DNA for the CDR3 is TGTGCCAGCAGGGACGGGACTAGCGGGAGAGGCAATGAGCAGTTCTTC. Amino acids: CASRDGTSGRGNEQFF.

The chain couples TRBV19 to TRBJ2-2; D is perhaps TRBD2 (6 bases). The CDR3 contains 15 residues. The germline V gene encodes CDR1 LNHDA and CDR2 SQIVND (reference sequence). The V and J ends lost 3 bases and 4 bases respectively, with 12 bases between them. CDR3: CASSIVGGLTGELFF. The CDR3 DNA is TGTGCCAGTAGTATTGTGGGAGGACTCACCGGGGAGCTGTTTTTT.

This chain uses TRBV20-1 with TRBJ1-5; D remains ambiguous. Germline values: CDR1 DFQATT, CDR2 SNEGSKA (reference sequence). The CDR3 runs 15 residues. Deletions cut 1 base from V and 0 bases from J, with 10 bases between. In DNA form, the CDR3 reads TGCAGTGCTAGAGTACAACGAAATAGCAATCAGCCCCAGCATTTT. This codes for CSARVQRNSNQPQHF.

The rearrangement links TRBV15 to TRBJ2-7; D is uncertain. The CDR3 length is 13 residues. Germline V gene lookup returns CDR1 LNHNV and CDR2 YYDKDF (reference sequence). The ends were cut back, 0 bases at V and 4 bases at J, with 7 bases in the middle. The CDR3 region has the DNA TGTGCCACCAGCAGAGACCGAATTTACGAGCAGTACTTC. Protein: CATSRDRIYEQYF.

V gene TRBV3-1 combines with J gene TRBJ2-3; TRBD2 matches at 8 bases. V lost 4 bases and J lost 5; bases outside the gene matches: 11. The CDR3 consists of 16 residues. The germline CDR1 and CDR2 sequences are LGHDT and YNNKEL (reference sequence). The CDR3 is CASSRIGGGRVDTQYF. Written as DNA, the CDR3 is TGTGCCAGCAGCCGGATAGGCGGGGGGCGGGTAGATACGCAGTATTTT.

The CDR3 bases are TGTGCCAGCAGCTTAGGAGTTATAGTCGGCTATGGCTACACCTTC. Its protein product is CASSLGVIVGYGYTF. The chain joins TRBV7-2 to TRBJ1-2, with D unclear. Trimming took off 1 base at V and 4 bases at J, with 13 bases between the two ends. CDR3 size: 15 residues. Per germline, CDR1 SGHTA and CDR2 FQGNSA.

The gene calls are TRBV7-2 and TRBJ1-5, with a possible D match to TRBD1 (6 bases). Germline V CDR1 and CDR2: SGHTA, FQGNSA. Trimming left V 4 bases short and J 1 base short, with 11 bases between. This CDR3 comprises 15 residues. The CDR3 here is CASSSGQLSNQPQHF. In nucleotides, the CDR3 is TGTGCCAGCAGCTCAGGACAGCTAAGCAATCAGCCCCAGCATTTT.

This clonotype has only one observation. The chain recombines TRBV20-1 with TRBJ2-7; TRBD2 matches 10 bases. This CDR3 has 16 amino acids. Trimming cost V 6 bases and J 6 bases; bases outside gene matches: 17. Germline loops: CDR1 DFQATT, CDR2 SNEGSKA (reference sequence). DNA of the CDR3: TGCAGTGCGTCCCGGATACTAGCGGGACACGTCAGCGAGCAGTACTTC. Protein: CSASRILAGHVSEQYF.

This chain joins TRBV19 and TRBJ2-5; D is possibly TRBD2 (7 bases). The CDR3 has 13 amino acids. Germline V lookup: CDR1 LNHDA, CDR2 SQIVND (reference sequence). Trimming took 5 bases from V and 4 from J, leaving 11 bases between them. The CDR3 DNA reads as TGTGCCAGTAGTCGGGGGGCAACAGAGACCCAGTACTTC. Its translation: CASSRGATETQYF.

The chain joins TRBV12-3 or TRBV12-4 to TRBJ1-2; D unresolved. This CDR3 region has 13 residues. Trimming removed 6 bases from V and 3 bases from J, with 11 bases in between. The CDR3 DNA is TGTGCCAGCAGCTCTGGACGGGACTATGGCTACACCTTC. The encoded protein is CASSSGRDYGYTF.

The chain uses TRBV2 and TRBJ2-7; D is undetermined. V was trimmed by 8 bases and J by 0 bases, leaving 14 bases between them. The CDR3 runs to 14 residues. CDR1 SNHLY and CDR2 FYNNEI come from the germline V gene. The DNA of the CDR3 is TGTGCCAGCCTACCCCGGCGAGACTCCTACGAGCAGTACTTC. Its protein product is CASLPRRDSYEQYF. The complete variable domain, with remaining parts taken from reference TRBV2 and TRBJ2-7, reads EPEVTQTPSHQVTQMGQEVILRCVPISNHLYFYWYRQILGQKVEFLVSFYNNEISEKSEIFDDQFSVERPDGSNFTLKIRSTKLEDSAMYFCASLPRRDSYEQYFGPGTRLTVT.

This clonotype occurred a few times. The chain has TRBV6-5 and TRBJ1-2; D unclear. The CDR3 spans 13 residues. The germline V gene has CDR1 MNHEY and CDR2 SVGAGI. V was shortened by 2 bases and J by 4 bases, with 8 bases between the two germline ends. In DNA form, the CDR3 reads TGTGCCAGCAGTTACGGGGTTAGCTATGGCTACACCTTC. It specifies CASSYGVSYGYTF.

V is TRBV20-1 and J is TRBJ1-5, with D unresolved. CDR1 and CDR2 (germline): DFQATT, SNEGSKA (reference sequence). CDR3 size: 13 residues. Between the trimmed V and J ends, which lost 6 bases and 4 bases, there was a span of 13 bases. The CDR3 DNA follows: TGCAGTGCGCCTGGATCGAGGAATCAGCCCCAGCATTTT. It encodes CSAPGSRNQPQHF.

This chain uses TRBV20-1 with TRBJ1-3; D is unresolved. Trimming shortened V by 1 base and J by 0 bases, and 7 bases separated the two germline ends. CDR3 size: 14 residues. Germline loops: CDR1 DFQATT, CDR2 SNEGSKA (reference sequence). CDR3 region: CSARARSSGNTIYF. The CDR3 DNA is TGCAGTGCTAGAGCCAGGAGCTCTGGAAACACCATATATTTT.

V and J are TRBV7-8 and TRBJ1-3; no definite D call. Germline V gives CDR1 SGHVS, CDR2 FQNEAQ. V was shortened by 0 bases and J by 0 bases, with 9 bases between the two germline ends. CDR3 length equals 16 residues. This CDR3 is CASSLALATSGNTIYF. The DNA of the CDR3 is TGTGCCAGCAGCTTAGCGTTAGCGACCTCTGGAAACACCATATATTTT.

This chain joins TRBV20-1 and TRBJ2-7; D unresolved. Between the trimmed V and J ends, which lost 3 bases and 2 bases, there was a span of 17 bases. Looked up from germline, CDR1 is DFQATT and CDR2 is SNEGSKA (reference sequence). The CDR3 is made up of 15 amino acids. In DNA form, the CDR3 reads TGCAGTGCTAGGGAGCCGGTCGCCAGGACCTACGAGCAGTACTTC. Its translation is CSAREPVARTYEQYF.

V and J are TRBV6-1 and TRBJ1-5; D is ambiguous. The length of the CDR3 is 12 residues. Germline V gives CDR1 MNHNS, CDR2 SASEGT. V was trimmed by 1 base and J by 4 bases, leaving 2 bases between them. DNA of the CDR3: TGTGCCAGCAGTGAAGGGAATCAGCCCCAGCATTTT. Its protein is CASSEGNQPQHF.

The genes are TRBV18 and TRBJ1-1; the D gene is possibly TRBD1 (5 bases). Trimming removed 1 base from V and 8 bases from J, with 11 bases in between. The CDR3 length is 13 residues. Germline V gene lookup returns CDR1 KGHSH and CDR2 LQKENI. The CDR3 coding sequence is TGTGCCAGCTCACCACTGGACAACCGAGAAGCTTTCTTT. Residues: CASSPLDNREAFF.

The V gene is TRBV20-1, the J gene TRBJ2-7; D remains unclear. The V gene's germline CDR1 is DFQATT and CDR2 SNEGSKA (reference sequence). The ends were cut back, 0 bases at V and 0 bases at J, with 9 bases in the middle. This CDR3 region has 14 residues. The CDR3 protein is CSARDSRSSYEQYF. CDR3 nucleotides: TGCAGTGCTAGAGATAGCAGGAGCTCCTACGAGCAGTACTTC.

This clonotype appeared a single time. The CDR3 loop reads CSASPQSMNEKLFF. CDR3 nucleotides: TGCAGTGCTAGCCCACAGTCCATGAATGAAAAACTGTTTTTT. The chain employs TRBV20-1 and TRBJ1-4, with D hard to call. This CDR3 region has 14 residues. Germline loops: CDR1 DFQATT, CDR2 SNEGSKA (reference sequence). V lost 3 bases and J 5 bases, leaving 13 bases between the germline ends.

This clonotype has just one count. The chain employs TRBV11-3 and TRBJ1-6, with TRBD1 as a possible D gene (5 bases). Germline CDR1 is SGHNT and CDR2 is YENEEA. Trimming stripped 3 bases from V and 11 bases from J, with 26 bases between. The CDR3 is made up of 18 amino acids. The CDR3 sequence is CASSLGMFGGSRIAPLHF. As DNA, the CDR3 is TGTGCCAGCAGCTTGGGGATGTTCGGGGGAAGTCGTATAGCACCCCTCCACTTT.

DNA for the CDR3: TGCGCCAGCAGCTTTTGGGTCGCGATAGGGGCTTTTGAGGCCGGGGAGCTGTTTTTT. Translation gives CASSFWVAIGAFEAGELFF. The V and J genes are TRBV5-1 and TRBJ2-2; D is perhaps TRBD1 (5 bases). The CDR3 contains 19 residues. The V end lost 2 bases, the J end lost 6 bases, and 26 bases lay between the germline ends. Germline CDR1 SGHRS, CDR2 YFSETQ.

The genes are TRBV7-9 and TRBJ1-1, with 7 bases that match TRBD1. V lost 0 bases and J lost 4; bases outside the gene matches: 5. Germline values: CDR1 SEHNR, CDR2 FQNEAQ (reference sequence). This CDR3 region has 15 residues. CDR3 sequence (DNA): TGTGCCAGCAGCTTAGCGACAGGGAAAGGCACTGAAGCTTTCTTT. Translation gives CASSLATGKGTEAFF.